Listed below are T cell receptor beta chains from one sample, sequenced in a study of vaccination and CD4 T cells after COVID-19. Antigens of these TCRs are unknown. MiXCR, run by TCRdb on the PCR reads, gives a single entry per CDR3 protein. The table has roughly 7,000 distinct CDR3 sequences, over 20% seen once. Source material: CD4+ T cells from blood, cultured in vitro. These receptors were obtained from a human donor in good health. CDR3s include the opening cysteine and the closing phenylalanine or tryptophan. D genes are given only for firm matches. Clone sizes are given selectively: once, few, many, or a class where the clone is expanded.

length: 14
size: few
J: TRBJ2-3
V: TRBV4-2
D: .
CDR3: CASSHWGTTDTQYF
DNA: TGTGCCAGCAGCCATTGGGGGACCACAGATACGCAGTATTTT

length: 14
size: .
J: TRBJ1-6
V: TRBV25-1
D: .
CDR3: CASSERGAISPLHF
DNA: TGTGCCAGCAGTGAACGGGGGGCGATTTCACCCCTCCACTTT

length: 13
size: .
J: TRBJ1-3
V: TRBV19
D: .
CDR3: CASIRGPGNTIYF
DNA: TGTGCCAGTATAAGAGGGCCTGGAAACACCATATATTTT

length: 15
size: few
J: TRBJ1-4
V: TRBV20-1
D: .
CDR3: CSANPQPGEDEKLFF
DNA: TGCAGTGCTAACCCCCAGCCAGGGGAGGATGAAAAACTGTTTTTT

length: 13
size: .
J: TRBJ1-2
V: TRBV7-9
D: .
CDR3: CASSLGEERGYTF
DNA: TGTGCCAGCAGCTTAGGGGAGGAGAGGGGCTACACCTTC

length: 15
size: .
J: TRBJ1-3
V: TRBV27
D: .
CDR3: CASSLRPSSGNTIYF
DNA: TGTGCCAGCAGTTTACGTCCAAGCTCTGGAAACACCATATATTTT

length: 14
size: few
J: TRBJ2-3
V: TRBV7-2
D: .
CDR3: CASSLLGSTDTQYF
DNA: TGTGCCAGCAGCTTATTAGGCTCCACAGATACGCAGTATTTT

length: 13
size: .
J: TRBJ2-3
V: TRBV27
D: .
CDR3: CASSSGARDTQYF
DNA: TGTGCCAGCAGTTCGGGGGCTAGGGATACGCAGTATTTT

length: 13
size: medium-sized
J: TRBJ1-1
V: TRBV7-6
D: .
CDR3: CASSLEQNTEAFF
DNA: TGTGCCAGCAGCTTAGAACAGAACACTGAAGCTTTCTTT

length: 15
size: .
J: TRBJ2-7
V: TRBV19
D: .
CDR3: CASSIAPLSNYEQYF
DNA: TGTGCCAGTAGTATAGCCCCCCTATCGAACTACGAGCAGTACTTC

length: 15
size: few
J: TRBJ2-2
V: TRBV27
D: .
CDR3: CASRTGTEYTGELFF
DNA: TGTGCCAGCAGGACAGGGACTGAATACACCGGGGAGCTGTTTTTT

length: 13
size: .
J: TRBJ2-7
V: TRBV6-1
D: .
CDR3: CASGSAEFSEQYF
DNA: TGTGCCAGCGGGTCGGCAGAATTTTCCGAGCAGTACTTC

length: 16
size: .
J: TRBJ2-7
V: TRBV28
D: .
CDR3: CASSLDLDRRSYEQYF
DNA: TGTGCCAGCAGTTTAGATCTCGACAGGCGGTCCTACGAGCAGTACTTC

length: 13
size: few
J: TRBJ2-3
V: TRBV19
D: .
CDR3: CASRDPFTDTQYF
DNA: TGTGCCAGCCGGGACCCCTTCACAGATACGCAGTATTTT

length: 16
size: medium-sized
J: TRBJ1-1
V: TRBV15
D: .
CDR3: CATSRDLGIPFNEAFF
DNA: TGTGCCACCAGCAGAGATCTGGGGATACCTTTCAATGAAGCTTTCTTT

length: 14
size: few
J: TRBJ2-7
V: TRBV10-3
D: .
CDR3: CAISESKGRNEQYF
DNA: TGTGCCATCAGTGAGTCAAAGGGGAGGAACGAGCAGTACTTC

length: 13
size: few
J: TRBJ1-1
V: TRBV20-1
D: .
CDR3: CSASGHINTEAFF
DNA: TGCAGTGCATCTGGACACATAAACACTGAAGCTTTCTTT

length: 16
size: few
J: TRBJ2-5
V: TRBV2
D: TRBD2
CDR3: CASSALGGVTGGTQYF
DNA: TGTGCCAGCAGCGCCCTGGGTGGAGTGACGGGGGGGACCCAGTACTTC

length: 15
size: .
J: TRBJ2-3
V: TRBV10-3
D: TRBD2
CDR3: CASGKAGARRDTQYF
DNA: TGTGCCAGCGGTAAAGCGGGGGCGCGAAGGGATACGCAGTATTTT

length: 16
size: .
J: TRBJ1-1
V: TRBV2
D: TRBD1
CDR3: CASSETGQGSTTEAFF
DNA: TGTGCCAGCAGTGAAACGGGACAGGGGTCGACCACTGAAGCTTTCTTT

length: 12
size: .
J: TRBJ1-1
V: TRBV7-9
D: .
CDR3: CASSSGLTEAFF
DNA: TGTGCCAGCAGCTCTGGGCTCACTGAAGCTTTCTTT

length: 12
size: .
J: TRBJ1-1
V: TRBV11-2
D: .
CDR3: CASSLLGKEAFF
DNA: TGTGCCAGCAGCTTATTGGGGAAGGAAGCTTTCTTT

length: 13
size: medium-sized
J: TRBJ1-1
V: TRBV20-1
D: .
CDR3: CSAPVSPNTEAFF
DNA: TGCAGTGCTCCCGTTTCTCCTAACACTGAAGCTTTCTTT

length: 17
size: few
J: TRBJ2-5
V: TRBV30
D: TRBD2
CDR3: CAWSSLRTSGSQETQYF
DNA: TGTGCCTGGAGTTCCCTTCGGACTAGCGGGTCTCAAGAGACCCAGTACTTC

length: 14
size: .
J: TRBJ2-5
V: TRBV9
D: .
CDR3: CASSVDRVGETQYF
DNA: TGTGCCAGCAGCGTAGACAGGGTGGGGGAGACCCAGTACTTC

length: 15
size: .
J: TRBJ2-1
V: TRBV16
D: .
CDR3: CASSHLAGEYNEQFF
DNA: TGTGCCAGCAGCCATTTGGCTGGAGAATACAATGAGCAGTTCTTC

length: 14
size: .
J: TRBJ1-1
V: TRBV6-4
D: .
CDR3: CASSDRDFKRGAFF
DNA: TGTGCCAGCAGTGACCGGGACTTCAAAAGGGGGGCTTTCTTT

length: 13
size: .
J: TRBJ1-4
V: TRBV20-1
D: .
CDR3: CSPGDDMNRKLFF
DNA: TGCAGTCCTGGGGATGACATGAATCGAAAACTGTTTTTT

length: 13
size: few
J: TRBJ2-3
V: TRBV10-1
D: .
CDR3: CASSDFSTDTQYF
DNA: TGCGCCAGCTCGGATTTTAGCACAGATACGCAGTATTTT

length: 9
size: few
J: TRBJ1-2
V: TRBV12-1
D: .
CDR3: CASGNGYTF
DNA: TGTGCCAGCGGGAATGGCTACACCTTC

length: 12
size: medium-sized
J: TRBJ1-2
V: TRBV20-1
D: .
CDR3: CSATWLTGGYTF
DNA: TGCAGTGCTACCTGGCTGACTGGTGGCTACACCTTC

length: 14
size: .
J: TRBJ2-2
V: TRBV6-1
D: .
CDR3: CASSEAPFTGELFF
DNA: TGTGCCAGCAGTGAAGCCCCATTCACCGGGGAGCTGTTTTTT

length: 14
size: medium-sized
J: TRBJ1-1
V: TRBV27
D: .
CDR3: CASSFYGMNTEAFF
DNA: TGTGCCAGCAGTTTCTACGGCATGAACACTGAAGCTTTCTTT